Below are 12 T cell receptor beta chains sequenced from a single sample in a study of PD-L1 blockade in urothelial cancer (dated by TCRdb to the late 2010s). This specimen's time point label, per the study, means: pretreatment peripheral blood. Receptor amplification or capture employed the immunoSEQ multiplex PCR assay. In its TCRdb copy, this immuneACCESS table keeps in-frame sequences only and misses some clones. Where compared with another copy, unresolved V genes explain less than half of these, and the others have no known cause. Present in this sample are fewer than 50,000 clones, 60% to 85% of which were seen just once. About 10% of the sample is taken by the ten largest. This specimen consisted of PBMCs, obtained around atezolizumab (anti-PD-L1) treatment. The receptors shown here come from a man aged 65 to 79 with urothelial cancer.

The chain carries TRBV12-5 and TRBJ2-7; TRBD2 aligns across 9 bases. Germline values: CDR1 LGHNT, CDR2 FRNRAP. The CDR3 has 19 amino acids. Trimming at V came to 7 bases and at J to 0 bases, leaving 19 bases not matched to a gene. DNA of the CDR3: TGTGCTAGTGCCTTCTCCCCGCCCGGAAGACTAGCGGCCTCCTACGAGCAGTACTTC. Encoded protein: CASAFSPPGRLAASYEQYF. The whole variable domain, filled in from reference TRBV12-5 and TRBJ2-7, reads DARVTQTPRHKVTEMGQEVTMRCQPILGHNTVFWYRQTMMQGLELLAYFRNRAPLDDSGMPKDRFSAEMPDATLATLKIQPSEPRDSAVYFCASAFSPPGRLAASYEQYFGPGTRLTVT.

This chain uses TRBV28 with TRBJ1-5; possibly TRBD1 for D (5 bases). Trimming removed 2 bases at V and 5 bases at J, with 22 bases between. This CDR3 region has 18 residues. Looked up from germline, CDR1 is MDHEN and CDR2 is SYDVKM. The CDR3 sequence is CASSLPRPWGDGHQPQHF. DNA of the CDR3: TGTGCCAGCAGTTTACCCCGGCCTTGGGGCGATGGTCATCAGCCCCAGCATTTT. The complete variable domain, with remaining parts taken from reference TRBV28 and TRBJ1-5, reads DVKVTQSSRYLVKRTGEKVFLECVQDMDHENMFWYRQDPGLGLRLIYFSYDVKMKEKGDIPEGYSVSREKKERFSLILESASTNQTSMYLCASSLPRPWGDGHQPQHFGDGTRLSIL.

The chain combines TRBV19 with TRBJ2-7, with 8 bases lining up with TRBD1. The germline V gene encodes CDR1 LNHDA and CDR2 SQIVND (reference sequence). The CDR3 totals 15 residues. The V segment lost 4 bases and the J segment 3 bases; nucleotides outside the gene matches: 8. CDR3 residues: CASSRSGTGNYEQYF. In DNA, the CDR3 is TGTGCCAGTAGTAGATCAGGGACAGGTAACTACGAGCAGTACTTC.

The chain combines TRBV28 with TRBJ1-2; D is undetermined. The CDR3 loop spans 13 amino acids. The V end lost 7 bases, the J end lost 1 base, and 10 bases lay between the germline ends. The germline gives CDR1 MDHEN, CDR2 SYDVKM. The DNA for the CDR3 is TGTGCCAGCACCCTGACAAGTAACTATGGCTACACCTTC. Protein product: CASTLTSNYGYTF.

The chain uses TRBV11-3 and TRBJ2-7, with D possibly TRBD1 on 6 matching bases. The germline CDR1 and CDR2 sequences are SGHNT and YENEEA. The CDR3 spans 14 residues. V was pared by 2 bases and J by 5 bases, with 13 bases between. This CDR3 reads CASSLRQGSNEQYF. CDR3 in DNA: TGTGCCAGCAGCTTAAGGCAGGGGTCGAACGAGCAGTACTTC.

V is TRBV28 and J is TRBJ1-5; D ambiguous. CDR1 is MDHEN, CDR2 SYDVKM, per germline. The CDR3 extends over 13 amino acids. The V and J ends lost 7 bases and 4 bases respectively, with 11 bases between them. The CDR3 spells CASTPPLNQPQHF. Written as DNA, the CDR3 is TGTGCCAGCACTCCACCCCTAAATCAGCCCCAGCATTTT.

The rearrangement uses TRBV12-5 and TRBJ1-2, with 7 bases lining up with TRBD1. CDR1 and CDR2 from the germline V gene are LGHNT and FRNRAP. The junction had 4 bases not matched to a gene; V was cut back by 3 bases and J by 6 bases. The CDR3 has 13 amino acids. The CDR3 spells CASGFGTDHGYTF. The CDR3, as DNA: TGTGCTAGTGGTTTTGGGACAGACCATGGCTACACCTTC. Drawing the rest from reference TRBV12-5 and TRBJ1-2, the complete variable domain is DARVTQTPRHKVTEMGQEVTMRCQPILGHNTVFWYRQTMMQGLELLAYFRNRAPLDDSGMPKDRFSAEMPDATLATLKIQPSEPRDSAVYFCASGFGTDHGYTFGSGTRLTVV.

This clone was seen more than once but under ten times. The V and J genes are TRBV7-9 and TRBJ2-3, with 10 bases aligning to TRBD2. Germline V gives CDR1 SEHNR, CDR2 FQNEAQ (reference sequence). The CDR3 spans 16 residues. Trimming took 6 bases from V and 6 from J; bases not matched to a gene: 12. For the CDR3, the DNA is TGTGCCAGCAGTGACCGTCTAGCGGGAGAGTCGGATACGCAGTATTTT. Encoded protein: CASSDRLAGESDTQYF.

The genes are TRBV28 and TRBJ1-5, with TRBD1 identical over 9 bases. Germline assignment: CDR1 MDHEN and CDR2 SYDVKM. CDR3 length: 16 amino acids. The junction had 11 bases not matched to a gene; V was cut back by 5 bases and J by 6 bases. CDR3 coding DNA: TGTGCCAGCAGTCCCCCCACAGGGGGCTTTTTTCAGCCCCAGCATTTT. It encodes CASSPPTGGFFQPQHF.

This clone was seen a handful of times. V usage is TRBV20-1 and J usage is TRBJ1-2; the D gene is possibly TRBD1 (5 bases). The germline gives CDR1 DFQATT, CDR2 SNEGSKA (reference sequence). V was shortened by 6 bases and J by 9 bases, with 11 bases between the two germline ends. This CDR3 region has 10 residues. In DNA, the CDR3 is TGCAGTGCGCCGGGACTCAGCTACACCTTC. Its protein is CSAPGLSYTF.

This clone was observed a handful of times. The chain couples TRBV4-1 to TRBJ1-3; no clear D gene. Deletions cut 0 bases from V and 9 bases from J, with 12 bases between. The CDR3 contains 14 residues. Germline V gene sequence: CDR1 MGHRA, CDR2 YSYEKL. In DNA, the CDR3 is TGCGCCAGCAGCCAAGATCGGGGATCTAGCACCATATATTTT. Protein product: CASSQDRGSSTIYF.

The rearrangement uses TRBV5-1 and TRBJ2-1; the match to TRBD2 covers 11 bases. With V trimmed by 1 base and J by 6 bases, 0 bases remained unmatched. Germline V gives CDR1 SGHRS, CDR2 YFSETQ. The CDR3 sequence is 14 residues long. The CDR3 spells CASSLTSGSNEQFF. The DNA for the CDR3 is TGCGCCAGCAGCTTGACTAGCGGGAGCAATGAGCAGTTCTTC.